A single sample is the source of the 8 T cell receptor beta chains below, sequenced in a study of T cell responses to AZD1222 COVID-19 vaccine. Method: immunoSEQ multiplex PCR; TCRdb's copy keeps in-frame clones and lacks some. Of 50,000 to 65,000 clones in the sample, about four fifths are singletons; the top ten hold about 27%. Sequences were derived from peripheral blood, sampled 28 days after the second AZD1222 dose. All receptors derive from an adult who received the AZD1222 COVID-19 vaccine.

V is TRBV6-2 or TRBV6-3 and J is TRBJ1-1, with D perhaps matching TRBD1 (5 bases). Germline CDR1 MNHEY, CDR2 SVGEGT. The CDR3 extends over 14 amino acids. Trimming took off 2 bases at V and 1 base at J, with 8 bases between the two ends. The CDR3 region has the DNA TGTGCCAGCAGTTACGTGGGGACGAACACTGAAGCTTTCTTT. Its translation: CASSYVGTNTEAFF.

This chain links TRBV19 with TRBJ1-4; perhaps TRBD1 as D (5 bases). The CDR3 covers 12 residues. Germline assignment: CDR1 LNHDA and CDR2 SQIVND (reference sequence). The V end lost 1 base, the J end lost 8 bases, and 5 bases lay between the germline ends. DNA of the CDR3: TGTGCCAGTAGTATAGGGGGCGAAAAACTGTTTTTT. Its translation is CASSIGGEKLFF.

The CDR3 nucleotides are TGTGCCAGCAGCCCCCTGACGGGACTGAACACTGAAGCTTTCTTT. This sequence encodes CASSPLTGLNTEAFF. The chain joins TRBV16 to TRBJ1-1; TRBD1 might be the D (5 bases). The length of the CDR3 is 15 residues. Trimming took off 4 bases at V and 0 bases at J, with 12 bases between the two ends. CDR1 and CDR2 (germline): KGHSY, FQNENV.

The CDR3 protein is CASSRGSGSNTGELFF. The CDR3 DNA reads TGTGCCAGTAGTCGTGGTAGCGGGAGTAACACCGGGGAGCTGTTTTTT. The rearrangement joins TRBV19 to TRBJ2-2; 9 nucleotides agree with TRBD2. The germline V gene encodes CDR1 LNHDA and CDR2 SQIVND (reference sequence). The V gene end was trimmed by 5 bases and the J gene end by 2 bases; junction bases not matched to a gene: 6. The CDR3 covers 16 residues.

This clone was observed a single time. The gene calls are TRBV6-5 and TRBJ2-6, with 10 bases matching TRBD1. Germline V gene lookup returns CDR1 MNHEY and CDR2 SVGAGI. The V gene end was trimmed by 8 bases and the J gene end by 10 bases; junction bases not matched to a gene: 11. CDR3 length: 15 residues. CDR3 loop: CASADRTGGLNVLTF. CDR3 nucleotide sequence: TGTGCCAGCGCGGATAGGACAGGGGGGCTGAACGTCCTGACTTTC.

The chain uses TRBV4-3 and TRBJ2-5; 7 nucleotides align to TRBD2. This CDR3 has 17 amino acids. Germline values: CDR1 LGHNA, CDR2 YSLEER. The ends lost 0 bases at V and 2 bases at J; junction bases unmatched: 9. For the CDR3, the DNA is TGCGCCAGCAGCCAAGATATTTCGGCTAGCGGACAAGAGACCCAGTACTTC. Its translation is CASSQDISASGQETQYF.

This rearrangement joins TRBV19 to TRBJ2-3; tentatively, D is TRBD1 or TRBD2 (5 bases each). Germline assignment: CDR1 LNHDA and CDR2 SQIVND (reference sequence). The V end lost 3 bases, the J end lost 1 base, and 11 bases lay between the germline ends. The CDR3 totals 15 residues. DNA for the CDR3: TGTGCCAGTAGTATTGGGACGAGGGGCACAGATACGCAGTATTTT. Its protein is CASSIGTRGTDTQYF.

The rearrangement links TRBV19 to TRBJ2-1; the match to TRBD1 covers 9 bases. The junction had 5 bases not matched to a gene; V was cut back by 5 bases and J by 0 bases. CDR1 LNHDA and CDR2 SQIVND come from the germline V gene (reference sequence). This CDR3 region has 16 residues. This CDR3 is CASSSYRGLSYNEQFF. In DNA form, the CDR3 reads TGTGCCAGTAGTTCTTACAGGGGGCTCTCCTACAATGAGCAGTTCTTC.